Presented here are 14 T cell receptor beta chains from one specimen sequenced in a study of tumor-infiltrating lymphocytes in localized non-small cell lung cancer. Here immunoSEQ multiplex PCR was the method, and the copy in TCRdb shows in-frame clones only, minus some. The sample carries more than 10,000 clones, 75% to 90% recorded once. The sequenced sample was uninvolved lung tissue not adjacent to the tumor. Source of these receptors: a human donor with non-small cell lung cancer.

A note on this clone: Mismatch with germline at one junction end may stem from a read error. For the CDR3, the DNA is TGTGCCAGTAGCATAGGACAGATTAGAGATACGCAGTATTTT. Residues: CASSIGQIRDTQYF. The chain links TRBV19 to TRBJ2-3, with D tentatively TRBD1 (6 bases). This CDR3 contains 14 residues. CDR1 and CDR2 (germline): LNHDA, SQIVND (reference sequence).

The chain couples TRBV4-1 to TRBJ2-1; 8 bases map to TRBD1. V was clipped by 3 bases and J by 5 bases; unmatched bases: 6. Germline V gives CDR1 MGHRA, CDR2 YSYEKL. The CDR3 is 15 residues long. CDR3 DNA sequence: TGCGCCAGCAGCCACACTCCGGGACAGGACAATGAGCAGTTCTTC. Translation: CASSHTPGQDNEQFF.

This clone was observed a handful of times. The chain recombines TRBV11-2 with TRBJ2-1, with D unclear. The CDR3 runs to 13 residues. Germline V gives CDR1 SGHAT, CDR2 FQNNGV. V lost 4 bases and J 9 bases, leaving 13 bases between the germline ends. CDR3 coding DNA: TGTGCCAGCAGCTCGAAACAATGGGGTGAGCAGTTCTTC. It yields the protein CASSSKQWGEQFF.

This sequence joins TRBV18 and TRBJ2-2; 8 nucleotides agree with TRBD1. The CDR3 contains 18 residues. The trim removed 4 bases at V and 2 bases at J, leaving 12 bases unmatched. The germline gives CDR1 KGHSH, CDR2 LQKENI. The CDR3 region is CASSLGQGTVRNTGELFF. In DNA, the CDR3 is TGTGCCAGCTCACTTGGACAGGGCACCGTAAGAAACACCGGGGAGCTGTTTTTT.

This clone came up a few times. The chain combines TRBV7-3 with TRBJ1-5; unclear D gene. CDR3 length equals 16 residues. The V and J ends lost 5 bases and 0 bases respectively, with 14 bases between them. Germline CDR1 and CDR2: SGHTA and FQGTGA. DNA for the CDR3: TGTGCCAGCAGCGCCCGAAGGCGTTATAGCAATCAGCCCCAGCATTTT. It codes for CASSARRRYSNQPQHF.

The chain uses TRBV5-1 and TRBJ2-7; TRBD2 is a possible D gene (6 bases). Germline V gene data show CDR1 as SGHRS and CDR2 as YFSETQ. The CDR3 contains 13 residues. V shed 3 bases and J shed 7 bases, with 14 bases lying between them. CDR3 loop: CASSWAGTAEQYF. The CDR3 DNA reads as TGCGCCAGCAGCTGGGCGGGGACCGCGGAGCAGTACTTC.

The genes are TRBV6-6 and TRBJ1-4; no definite D call. Trimming stripped 4 bases from V and 6 bases from J, with 3 bases between. Germline V gene sequence: CDR1 MNHNY, CDR2 SVGAGI (reference sequence). The CDR3 spans 11 residues. The CDR3 coding sequence is TGTGCCAGCAGTTGGGATGAAAAACTGTTTTTT. It codes for CASSWDEKLFF.

This chain uses TRBV13 with TRBJ1-1, with a possible D match to TRBD1 (5 bases). The germline gives CDR1 PRHDT, CDR2 FYEKMQ (reference sequence). The CDR3 sequence is 12 residues long. Trimming left V 1 base short and J 7 bases short, with 7 bases between. CDR3 region: CASSLARGEAFF. Written as DNA, the CDR3 is TGTGCCAGCAGCTTAGCTAGGGGTGAAGCTTTCTTT.

This rearrangement joins TRBV11-2 to TRBJ1-5; 7 nucleotides match TRBD1. The CDR3 runs 15 residues. Germline V CDR1 and CDR2: SGHAT, FQNNGV. The trim removed 5 bases at V and 3 bases at J, leaving 7 bases unmatched. The CDR3 is CASSPSGTDNQPQHF. The CDR3 DNA reads as TGTGCCAGCAGCCCCAGCGGGACAGACAATCAGCCCCAGCATTTT.

Comments on this clone: In the same sample, other DNA sequences code for this CDR3. The chain uses TRBV5-1 and TRBJ2-1; TRBD2 matches at 8 bases. This CDR3 contains 14 residues. CDR1 and CDR2 (germline): SGHRS, YFSETQ. V lost 0 bases and J lost 7; bases outside the gene matches: 3. The CDR3 loop reads CASSLGGLANEQFF. The CDR3 DNA reads TGCGCCAGCAGCTTGGGTGGACTAGCAAATGAGCAGTTCTTC. The full variable domain, rest sourced from reference TRBV5-1 and TRBJ2-1, is KAGVTQTPRYLIKTRGQQVTLSCSPISGHRSVSWYQQTPGQGLQFLFEYFSETQRNKGNFPGRFSGRQFSNSRSEMNVSTLELGDSALYLCASSLGGLANEQFFGPGTRLTVL.

V gene TRBV11-2 combines with J gene TRBJ1-1; tentatively, D is TRBD1 (5 bases). Trimming removed 7 bases at V and 2 bases at J, with 20 bases between. Germline V gene sequence: CDR1 SGHAT, CDR2 FQNNGV. The CDR3 is made up of 16 amino acids. CDR3 nucleotides: TGTGCCAGCACCATGACAGCCTCTACATTTAACACTGAAGCTTTCTTT. Its translation is CASTMTASTFNTEAFF.

This sequence joins TRBV5-1 and TRBJ2-7, with a tentative D call TRBD2 (6 bases). Trimming removed 0 bases from V and 5 bases from J, with 9 bases in between. This CDR3 region has 13 residues. CDR1 and CDR2 from the germline V gene are SGHRS and YFSETQ. The CDR3 region has the DNA TGCGCCAGCAGCTTGGAGGGGAGGAACGAGCAGTACTTC. Amino acid sequence: CASSLEGRNEQYF. Together with reference TRBV5-1 and TRBJ2-7, the CDR3 gives the full variable domain: KAGVTQTPRYLIKTRGQQVTLSCSPISGHRSVSWYQQTPGQGLQFLFEYFSETQRNKGNFPGRFSGRQFSNSRSEMNVSTLELGDSALYLCASSLEGRNEQYFGPGTRLTVT.

V and J are TRBV27 and TRBJ2-3, with 10 positions matching TRBD2. Germline V gives CDR1 MNHEY, CDR2 SMNVEV (reference sequence). Trimming at V came to 5 bases and at J to 4 bases, leaving 3 bases not matched to a gene. The CDR3 has 14 residues. CDR3 DNA: TGTGCCAGCAGTCCGACTAGCGGGCCAGATACGCAGTATTTT. It is translated as CASSPTSGPDTQYF.

V gene TRBV6-1 combines with J gene TRBJ1-1; D not resolved. Deletions cut 7 bases from V and 1 base from J, with 16 bases between. This CDR3 has 15 amino acids. Germline lookup yields CDR1 MNHNS and CDR2 SASEGT. The CDR3 coding sequence is TGTGCCAGCACTACAACCCATCCTCCGAACACTGAAGCTTTCTTT. Its protein is CASTTTHPPNTEAFF.